This T cell receptor (beta chain) was documented in a study of Ad26.COV2.S vaccination and SARS-CoV-2 variants. Study-wide context: Dosing was one shot or two shots 56 days apart.

Germline V gene sequence: CDR1 LGHDT, CDR2 YNNKEL (reference sequence). This CDR3 has 14 amino acids. The V end lost 8 bases, the J end lost 3 bases, and 16 bases lay between the germline ends. Measured with immunoSEQ multiplex PCR; TCRdb has only the in-frame clones, and not every one. Of some 390,000 clones in the sample, about 88% are singletons; the top ten hold more than 3%. Noted treatment: around 19 received Ad26.COV2.S at low or high dose, single or two shots; 5 received placebo; per-sample allocation not given. Day 63 following the first vaccine or placebo injection was when the samples were taken.

The rearrangement links TRBV3-1 (or the pseudogene TRBV3-2) to TRBJ1-2, with a tentative D call TRBD1 (6 bases). The receptor comes from a person between 18 and 59 years old who received the Ad26.COV2.S COVID-19 vaccine or a placebo. The starting material was peripheral blood, obtained in a trial of Ad26.COV2.S vaccine versus placebo. This CDR3 is CASGSGEVDYGYTF. CDR3 in DNA: TGTGCCAGCGGCTCAGGGGAAGTCGACTATGGCTACACCTTC.